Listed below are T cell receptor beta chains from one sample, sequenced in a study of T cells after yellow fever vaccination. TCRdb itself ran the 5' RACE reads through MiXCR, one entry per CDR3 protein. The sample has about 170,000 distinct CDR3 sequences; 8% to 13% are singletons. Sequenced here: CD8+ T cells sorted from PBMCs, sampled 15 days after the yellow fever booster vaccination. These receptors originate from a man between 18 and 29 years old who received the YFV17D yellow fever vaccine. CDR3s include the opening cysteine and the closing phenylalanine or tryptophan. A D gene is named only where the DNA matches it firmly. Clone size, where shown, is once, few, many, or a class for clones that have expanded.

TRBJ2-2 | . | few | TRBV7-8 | TGTGCCAGCAGCTTTCTAGATATAGGTCTACCCACCGGGGAGCTGTTTTTT | CASSFLDIGLPTGELFF
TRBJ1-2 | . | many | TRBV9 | TGTGCCAGCAGCGTAGGGGGTCCGATCGAGGGTGGCTACACCTTC | CASSVGGPIEGGYTF
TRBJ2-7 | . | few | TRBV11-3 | TGTGCCAGCAGCCGACGGGGCTCCTACGAGCAGTACTTC | CASSRRGSYEQYF
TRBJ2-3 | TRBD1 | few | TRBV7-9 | TGTGCCAGCAGCCCTAGGAGCCGGGACAGGGGGACAGATACGCAGTATTTT | CASSPRSRDRGTDTQYF
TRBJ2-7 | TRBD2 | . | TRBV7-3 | TGTGCCAGCAGTCGGACTAGCGGGGGCTACGAGCAGTACTTC | CASSRTSGGYEQYF
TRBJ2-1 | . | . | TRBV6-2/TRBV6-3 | TGTGCCAGCAATCTCCGCTACAATGAGCAGTTCTTC | CASNLRYNEQFF
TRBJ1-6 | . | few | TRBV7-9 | TGTGCCAGCGGGACTACACGTAATTCACCCCTCCACTTT | CASGTTRNSPLHF
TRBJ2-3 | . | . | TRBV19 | TGTGCCAGTAGTCCTCTAGGGTCGGCGCAGTATTTT | CASSPLGSAQYF
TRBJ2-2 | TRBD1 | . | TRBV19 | TGTGCCAGTAGTATACACTCGGACAGGGTCACCGGGGAGCTGTTTTTT | CASSIHSDRVTGELFF
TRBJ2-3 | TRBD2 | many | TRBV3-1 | TGTGCCAGCAGCGGGTTTGGTGGGGAGGGATCACCCACAGATACGCAGTATTTT | CASSGFGGEGSPTDTQYF
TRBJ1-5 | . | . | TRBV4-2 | TGTGCCAGCAGCCAAGATGGGGGGGGGCAGCCCCAGCATTTT | CASSQDGGGQPQHF
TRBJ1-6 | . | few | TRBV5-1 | TGCGCCAGCAGCTTGGCCCCCGACAGAGGATCACCCCTCCACTTT | CASSLAPDRGSPLHF
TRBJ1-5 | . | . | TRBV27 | TGTGCCAGCAGTCCGACCCGGGGGCTCAATCAGCCCCAGCATTTT | CASSPTRGLNQPQHF
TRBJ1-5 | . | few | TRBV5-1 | TGCGCCAGCAGCTTGGAGCCGACTGAATCAAATCAGCCCCAGCATTTT | CASSLEPTESNQPQHF
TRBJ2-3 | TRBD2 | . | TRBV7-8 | TGTGCCAGCAGACGACTAGCGGGGGGCACAGATACGCAGTATTTT | CASRRLAGGTDTQYF
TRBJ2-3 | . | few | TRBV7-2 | TGTGCCAGCAGCTTAGATGGGCGGGGTAGCACAGATACGCAGTATTTT | CASSLDGRGSTDTQYF
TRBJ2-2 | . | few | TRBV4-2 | TGTGCCAGCAGCCCAGATCGGGGAGGCGGGGAGCTGTTTTTT | CASSPDRGGGELFF
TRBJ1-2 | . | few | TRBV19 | TGTGCCAGTAGTAATGGGGGCGCGGGGAACTATGGCTACACCTTC | CASSNGGAGNYGYTF
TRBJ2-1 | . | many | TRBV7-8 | TGTGCCAGCAGCTCAGGGAGTTTTGAGCAGTTCTTC | CASSSGSFEQFF
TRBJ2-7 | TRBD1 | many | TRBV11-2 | TGTGCCAGCAGCGCGGGACAGGGCCGGACCTACGAGCAGTACTTC | CASSAGQGRTYEQYF
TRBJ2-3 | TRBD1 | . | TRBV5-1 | TGCGCCAGCAGCCCCACAGGGGCTAGCACAGATACGCAGTATTTT | CASSPTGASTDTQYF
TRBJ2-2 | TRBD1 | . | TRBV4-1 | TGCGCCAGCAGCCAACCCGACAGGGCGGGCACCGGGGAGCTGTTTTTT | CASSQPDRAGTGELFF
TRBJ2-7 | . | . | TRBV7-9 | TGTGCCAGCAGCTTACAGGGCTCGCAGTACTTC | CASSLQGSQYF
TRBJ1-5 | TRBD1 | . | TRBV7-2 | TGTGCCAGCAGCGCGAGTACCGGGACAGGGGCACTATATAGCAATCAGCCCCAGCATTTT | CASSASTGTGALYSNQPQHF
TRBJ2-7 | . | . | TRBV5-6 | TGTGCCAGCAGCGCCAGACTCTTAACCTACGAGCAGTACTTC | CASSARLLTYEQYF
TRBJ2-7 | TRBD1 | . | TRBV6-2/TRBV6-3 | TGTGCCAGCAGTTACGCGGGACAGGGCTACGAGCAGTACTTC | CASSYAGQGYEQYF
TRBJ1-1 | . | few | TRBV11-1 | TGTGCCAGCAGCCGCTATAACACTGAAGCTTTCTTT | CASSRYNTEAFF
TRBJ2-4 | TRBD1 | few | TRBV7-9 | TGTGCCAGCAGCGCCCCTGCCGGGACAGGGGGTGCCAAAAACATTCAGTACTTC | CASSAPAGTGGAKNIQYF
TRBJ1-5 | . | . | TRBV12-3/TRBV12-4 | TGTGCCAGCAATCCCGAGGGGAATCAGCCCCAGCATTTT | CASNPEGNQPQHF
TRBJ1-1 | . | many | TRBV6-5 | TGTGCCAGCAGTTACTCACGGGGGGTCACTGAAGCTTTCTTT | CASSYSRGVTEAFF
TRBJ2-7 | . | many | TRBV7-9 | TGTGCCAGCAGCTTAGACACCCTGAACTCCTACGAGCAGTACTTC | CASSLDTLNSYEQYF
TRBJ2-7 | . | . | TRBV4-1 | TGCGCCAGCAGCCAAGAACTAGCAGCCTCCTACGAGCAGTACTTC | CASSQELAASYEQYF
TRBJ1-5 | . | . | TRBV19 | TGTGCCAGTAGTATCGACGGGACACCCTATAGCAATCAGCCCCAGCATTTT | CASSIDGTPYSNQPQHF